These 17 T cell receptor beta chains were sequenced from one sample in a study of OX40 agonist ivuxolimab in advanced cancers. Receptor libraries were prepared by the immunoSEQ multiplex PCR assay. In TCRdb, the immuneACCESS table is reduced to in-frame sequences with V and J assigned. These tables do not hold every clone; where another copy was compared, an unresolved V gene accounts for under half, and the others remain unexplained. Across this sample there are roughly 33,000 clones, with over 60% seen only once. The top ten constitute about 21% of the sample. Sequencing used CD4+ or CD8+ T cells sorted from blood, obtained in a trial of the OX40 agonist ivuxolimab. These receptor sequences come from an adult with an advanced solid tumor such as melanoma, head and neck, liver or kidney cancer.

CDR3 region: CASSRDPSGEQYV. The CDR3 DNA follows: TGTGCCAGCAGTCGGGACCCATCGGGAGAGCAGTACGTC. This rearrangement joins TRBV5-5 to TRBJ2-7; D tentatively reads TRBD1 or TRBD2 (5 bases each). CDR1 SGHKS and CDR2 YYEKEE come from the germline V gene (reference sequence). Trimming pared 5 bases from V and 7 bases from J, leaving 16 bases between. This CDR3 has 13 residues.

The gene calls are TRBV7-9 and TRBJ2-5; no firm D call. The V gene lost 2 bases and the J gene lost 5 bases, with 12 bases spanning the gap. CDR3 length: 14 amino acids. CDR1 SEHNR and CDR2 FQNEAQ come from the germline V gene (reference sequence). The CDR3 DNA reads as TGTGCCAGCAGCTTAAGTCTGCTGGGGGAGACCCAGTACTTC. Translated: CASSLSLLGETQYF.

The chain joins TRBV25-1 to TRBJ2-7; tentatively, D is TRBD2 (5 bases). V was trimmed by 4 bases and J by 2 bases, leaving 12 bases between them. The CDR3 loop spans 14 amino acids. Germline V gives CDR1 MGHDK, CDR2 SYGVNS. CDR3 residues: CASSAVRDAYEQYF. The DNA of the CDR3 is TGTGCCAGCAGTGCAGTCCGGGATGCCTACGAGCAGTACTTC.

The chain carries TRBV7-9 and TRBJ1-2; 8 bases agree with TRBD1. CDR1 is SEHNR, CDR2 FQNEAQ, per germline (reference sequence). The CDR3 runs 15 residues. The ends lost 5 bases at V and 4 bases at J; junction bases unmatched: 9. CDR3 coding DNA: TGTGCCAGCAGCCAGACTGGACAGGGAGGCTATGGCTACACCTTC. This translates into CASSQTGQGGYGYTF.

CDR3 coding DNA: TGTGCCAGCAGTTACTCTGTGATGAACACTGAAGCTTTCTTT. This sequence encodes CASSYSVMNTEAFF. This chain links TRBV6-5 with TRBJ1-1; D unresolved. V was pared by 0 bases and J by 0 bases, with 5 bases between. The length of the CDR3 is 14 residues. Germline-derived CDR1 and CDR2 are MNHEY and SVGAGI.

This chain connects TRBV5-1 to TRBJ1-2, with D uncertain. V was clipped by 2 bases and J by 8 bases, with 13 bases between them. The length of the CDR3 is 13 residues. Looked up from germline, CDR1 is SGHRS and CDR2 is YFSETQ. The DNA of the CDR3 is TGCGCCAGCAGCTTCGACCCGGTGGACGGCTACACCTTC. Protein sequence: CASSFDPVDGYTF.

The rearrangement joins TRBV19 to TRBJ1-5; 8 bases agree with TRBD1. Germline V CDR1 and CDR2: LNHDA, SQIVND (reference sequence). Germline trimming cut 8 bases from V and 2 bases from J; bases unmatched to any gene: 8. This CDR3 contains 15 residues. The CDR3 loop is CASQPPTGGNQPQHF. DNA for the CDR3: TGTGCCAGTCAGCCACCGACAGGGGGCAATCAGCCCCAGCATTTT. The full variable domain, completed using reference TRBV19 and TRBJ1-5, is DGGITQSPKYLFRKEGQNVTLSCEQNLNHDAMYWYRQDPGQGLRLIYYSQIVNDFQKGDIAEGYSVSREKKESFPLTVTSAQKNPTAFYLCASQPPTGGNQPQHFGDGTRLSIL.

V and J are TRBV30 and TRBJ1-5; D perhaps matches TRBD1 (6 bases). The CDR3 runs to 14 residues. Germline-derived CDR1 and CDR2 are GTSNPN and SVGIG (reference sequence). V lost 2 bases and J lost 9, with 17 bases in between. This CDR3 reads CAWSPRGRGRPQHF. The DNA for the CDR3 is TGTGCCTGGAGTCCACGGGGAAGGGGGAGGCCCCAGCATTTT.

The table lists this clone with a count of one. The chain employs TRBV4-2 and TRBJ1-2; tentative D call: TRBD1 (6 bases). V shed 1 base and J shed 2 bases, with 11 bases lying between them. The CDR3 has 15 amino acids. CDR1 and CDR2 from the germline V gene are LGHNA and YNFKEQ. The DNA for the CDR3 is TGTGCCAGCAGCCAAGCGGGGGGCGGCAACTATGGCTACACCTTC. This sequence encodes CASSQAGGGNYGYTF.

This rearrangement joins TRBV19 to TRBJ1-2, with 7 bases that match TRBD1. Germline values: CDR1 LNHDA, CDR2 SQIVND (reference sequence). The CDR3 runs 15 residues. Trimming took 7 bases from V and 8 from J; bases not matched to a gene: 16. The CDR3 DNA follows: TGTGCCAGTACCTGGAGGGACAGAGCCTTATGGGGCTACACCTTC. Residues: CASTWRDRALWGYTF.

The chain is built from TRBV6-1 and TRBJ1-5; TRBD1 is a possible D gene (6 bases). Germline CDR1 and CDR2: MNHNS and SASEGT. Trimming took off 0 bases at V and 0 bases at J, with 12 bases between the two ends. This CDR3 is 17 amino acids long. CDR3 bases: TGTGCCAGCAGTGAAGCGGGGGCACTCTATAGCAATCAGCCCCAGCATTTT. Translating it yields CASSEAGALYSNQPQHF.

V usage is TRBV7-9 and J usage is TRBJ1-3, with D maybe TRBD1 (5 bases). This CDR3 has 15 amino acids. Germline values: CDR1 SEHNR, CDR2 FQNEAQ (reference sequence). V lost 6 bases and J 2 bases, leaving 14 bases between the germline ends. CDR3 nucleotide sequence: TGTGCCAGCAGTCCCCCAGGGAGGGCTGGAAACACCATATATTTT. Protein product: CASSPPGRAGNTIYF.

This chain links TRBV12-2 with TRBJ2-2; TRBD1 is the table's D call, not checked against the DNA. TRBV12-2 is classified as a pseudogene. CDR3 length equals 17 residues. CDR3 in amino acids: CASRLATRTEGTGELFF. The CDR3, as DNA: TGTGCAAGTCGCTTAGCCACCCGGACAGAGGGCACCGGGGAGCTGTTTTTT.

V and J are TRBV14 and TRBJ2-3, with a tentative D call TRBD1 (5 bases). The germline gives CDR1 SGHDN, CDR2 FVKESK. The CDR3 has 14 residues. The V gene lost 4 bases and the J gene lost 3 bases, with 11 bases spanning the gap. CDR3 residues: CASSRQGSTDTQYF. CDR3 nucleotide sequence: TGTGCCAGCAGCCGCCAGGGAAGTACAGATACGCAGTATTTT. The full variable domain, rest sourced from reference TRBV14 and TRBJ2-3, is EAGVTQFPSHSVIEKGQTVTLRCDPISGHDNLYWYRRVMGKEIKFLLHFVKESKQDESGMPNNRFLAERTGGTYSTLKVQPAELEDSGVYFCASSRQGSTDTQYFGPGTRLTVL.

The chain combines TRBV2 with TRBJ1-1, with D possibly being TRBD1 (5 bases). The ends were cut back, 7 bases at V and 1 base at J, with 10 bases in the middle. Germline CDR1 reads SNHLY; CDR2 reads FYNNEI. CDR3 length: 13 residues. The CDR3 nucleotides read TGTGCCAGCAACCCCCAGGGGAACACTGAAGCTTTCTTT. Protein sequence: CASNPQGNTEAFF. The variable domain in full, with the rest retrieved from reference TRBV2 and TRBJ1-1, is EPEVTQTPSHQVTQMGQEVILRCVPISNHLYFYWYRQILGQKVEFLVSFYNNEISEKSEIFDDQFSVERPDGSNFTLKIRSTKLEDSAMYFCASNPQGNTEAFFGQGTRLTVV.

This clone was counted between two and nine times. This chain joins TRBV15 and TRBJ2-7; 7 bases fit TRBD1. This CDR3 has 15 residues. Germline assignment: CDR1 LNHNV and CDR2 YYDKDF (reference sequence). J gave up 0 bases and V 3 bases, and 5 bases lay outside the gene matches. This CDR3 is CATSSPGQFSYEQYF. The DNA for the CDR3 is TGTGCCACCAGCAGCCCGGGACAGTTCTCCTACGAGCAGTACTTC.

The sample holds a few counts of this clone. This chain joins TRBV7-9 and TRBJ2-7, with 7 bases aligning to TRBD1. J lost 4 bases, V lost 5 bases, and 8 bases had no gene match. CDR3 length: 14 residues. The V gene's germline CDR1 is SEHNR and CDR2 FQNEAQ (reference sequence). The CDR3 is CASSKGGREYEQYF. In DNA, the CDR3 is TGTGCCAGCAGCAAAGGGGGCAGGGAATACGAGCAGTACTTC. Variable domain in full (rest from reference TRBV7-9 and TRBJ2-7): DTGVSQNPRHKITKRGQNVTFRCDPISEHNRLYWYRQTLGQGPEFLTYFQNEAQLEKSRLLSDRFSAERPKGSFSTLEIQRTEQGDSAMYLCASSKGGREYEQYFGPGTRLTVT.